Below are 23 T cell receptor beta chains sequenced from a single sample in a study of cytomegalovirus exposure and HLA in healthy donors. The repertoire was sequenced with immunoSEQ multiplex PCR; TCRdb's copy has only in-frame clones and lacks some. The sample lists under 70,000 clones, roughly 90% seen once, with around 1.7% in the top ten. Sequencing was done on a sample of PBMCs. The receptor set was obtained from a woman aged 18-35 years in good health and CMV-seronegative.

V is TRBV15 and J is TRBJ2-2; 8 positions match TRBD1. This CDR3 comprises 14 residues. Germline V gene data show CDR1 as LNHNV and CDR2 as YYDKDF (reference sequence). V shed 3 bases and J 5 bases; nucleotides not matched to a gene: 2. CDR3 region: CATSRDRVTGELFF. The DNA of the CDR3 is TGTGCCACCAGCAGGGACAGGGTGACCGGGGAGCTGTTTTTT.

This clone was seen only a few times. The V call is TRBV13, the J call TRBJ2-7; TRBD2 matches 11 bases. This CDR3 spans 15 amino acids. Unmatched junction bases numbered 5, after V lost 5 bases and J lost 2 bases. The germline V gene encodes CDR1 PRHDT and CDR2 FYEKMQ (reference sequence). CDR3 sequence (DNA): TGTGCCAGCAGCCTCGGGACTAGCGGCACCTACGAGCAGTACTTC. This encodes CASSLGTSGTYEQYF.

The chain links TRBV19 to TRBJ1-1, with a possible D match to TRBD1 (6 bases). This CDR3 is built from 13 residues. CDR1 is LNHDA, CDR2 SQIVND, per germline (reference sequence). V was cut by 8 bases and J by 2 bases, with 12 bases left in between. CDR3 sequence: CASRDTRNTEAFF. For the CDR3, the DNA is TGTGCCAGTCGGGACACCAGAAACACTGAAGCTTTCTTT.

The sample holds a few counts of this clone. The chain employs TRBV7-2 and TRBJ2-7; TRBD2 agrees at 11 bases. The ends lost 1 base at V and 5 bases at J; junction bases unmatched: 13. This CDR3 has 18 amino acids. The germline V gene has CDR1 SGHTA and CDR2 FQGNSA. CDR3 sequence (DNA): TGTGCCAGCAGCTTAGAAGGACTAGCGGGCCGGTCTTGGAACGAGCAGTACTTC. It codes for CASSLEGLAGRSWNEQYF.

The chain carries TRBV25-1 and TRBJ2-2; 7 nucleotides align to TRBD1. The J segment lost 1 base and the V segment lost 6 bases, leaving 8 bases of the junction unmatched. The CDR3 length is 16 residues. Germline V lookup: CDR1 MGHDK, CDR2 SYGVNS. CDR3 nucleotide sequence: TGTGCCAGCAGACAGACAGGGCGGATGAACACCGGGGAGCTGTTTTTT. As protein: CASRQTGRMNTGELFF.

V gene TRBV29-1 combines with J gene TRBJ2-7; the match to TRBD2 covers 8 bases. Germline values: CDR1 SQVTM, CDR2 ANQGSEA. The CDR3 sequence is 15 residues long. Losses at the gene ends were 6 bases for V and 0 bases for J; bases not matched to a gene: 10. This chain's CDR3 is CSVGGAGGLSYEQYF. CDR3 bases: TGCAGCGTCGGGGGGGCGGGGGGCCTCTCCTACGAGCAGTACTTC.

The CDR3 DNA is TGTGCCAGCAGTTTATTGAGTCTTAACAATGAGCAGTTCTTC. As protein: CASSLLSLNNEQFF. The chain joins TRBV27 to TRBJ2-1; D is uncertain. Germline V gene sequence: CDR1 MNHEY, CDR2 SMNVEV (reference sequence). There are 14 residues in the CDR3. Trimming removed 1 base from V and 5 bases from J, with 9 bases in between.

The rearrangement uses TRBV7-2 and TRBJ2-5, with 8 positions matching TRBD2. There are 15 residues in the CDR3. The germline CDR1 and CDR2 sequences are SGHTA and FQGNSA. J gave up 5 bases and V 1 base, and 6 bases lay outside the gene matches. The CDR3 here is CASSLGGGPGETQYF. CDR3 nucleotides: TGTGCCAGCAGCTTAGGCGGGGGGCCGGGGGAGACCCAGTACTTC.

This chain connects TRBV6-5 to TRBJ1-2; D gene ambiguous. Trimming cost V 8 bases and J 1 base, with 8 bases left between them. This CDR3 has 12 amino acids. From germline, CDR1 is MNHEY and CDR2 SVGAGI. The CDR3 nucleotides are TGTGCCAGCTTTGGGAGTAACTATGGCTACACCTTC. This translates into CASFGSNYGYTF.

This chain joins TRBV28 and TRBJ2-7; TRBD1 matches 7 bases. Trimming cost V 6 bases and J 4 bases; bases outside gene matches: 12. CDR1 and CDR2 (germline): MDHEN, SYDVKM. This CDR3 contains 15 residues. CDR3 nucleotide sequence: TGTGCCAGCAGCCTGCTCCGGCAGGGGGATTACGAGCAGTACTTC. Amino acid sequence: CASSLLRQGDYEQYF. The full variable domain, completed using reference TRBV28 and TRBJ2-7, is DVKVTQSSRYLVKRTGEKVFLECVQDMDHENMFWYRQDPGLGLRLIYFSYDVKMKEKGDIPEGYSVSREKKERFSLILESASTNQTSMYLCASSLLRQGDYEQYFGPGTRLTVT.

This chain joins TRBV2 and TRBJ2-2; a weak D match, TRBD2 (6 bases). The germline V and J ends were trimmed by 6 bases and 6 bases, with 14 bases remaining between them. The CDR3 extends over 14 amino acids. The germline CDR1 and CDR2 sequences are SNHLY and FYNNEI. The CDR3 region has the DNA TGTGCCAGCAGCCGGGAGATTAGGTCCGGGGAGCTGTTTTTT. It codes for CASSREIRSGELFF.

This chain joins TRBV27 and TRBJ2-5; TRBD2 agrees at 9 bases. CDR1 MNHEY and CDR2 SMNVEV come from the germline V gene (reference sequence). CDR3 length equals 13 residues. Losses at the gene ends were 6 bases for V and 5 bases for J; bases not matched to a gene: 4. The CDR3 DNA reads TGTGCCAGCAGCTGGAGCGGGAGGGAGACCCAGTACTTC. Encoded protein: CASSWSGRETQYF.

V gene TRBV19 combines with J gene TRBJ2-7; possible D gene TRBD1, 6 bases. Germline V gene lookup returns CDR1 LNHDA and CDR2 SQIVND (reference sequence). V was shortened by 2 bases and J by 3 bases, with 14 bases between the two germline ends. CDR3 length equals 15 residues. Here the CDR3 reads CASSIKRDTYYEQYF. Here the CDR3 DNA reads TGTGCCAGTAGTATAAAACGGGACACCTACTACGAGCAGTACTTC.

The rearrangement links TRBV25-1 to TRBJ2-3; D is perhaps TRBD2 (5 bases). V was clipped by 5 bases and J by 2 bases, with 14 bases between them. The CDR3 runs to 15 residues. CDR1 is MGHDK, CDR2 SYGVNS, per germline. CDR3 protein: CASSLPGTTTDTQYF. CDR3 DNA sequence: TGTGCCAGCAGTCTGCCGGGAACAACCACAGATACGCAGTATTTT. The complete variable domain, with remaining parts taken from reference TRBV25-1 and TRBJ2-3, reads EADIYQTPRYLVIGTGKKITLECSQTMGHDKMYWYQQDPGMELHLIHYSYGVNSTEKGDLSSESTVSRIRTEHFPLTLESARPSHTSQYLCASSLPGTTTDTQYFGPGTRLTVL.

This chain joins TRBV7-9 and TRBJ2-1; 9 bases map to TRBD2. V gave up 4 bases and J gave up 5 bases; unmatched junction bases: 6. Per germline, CDR1 SEHNR and CDR2 FQNEAQ (reference sequence). The CDR3 sequence is 15 residues long. The CDR3 bases are TGTGCCAGCAGCTCCGGACTAGCGCCTCACAATGAGCAGTTCTTC. This gives the protein CASSSGLAPHNEQFF.

The chain uses TRBV30 and TRBJ1-2, with 7 bases matching TRBD1. Per germline, CDR1 GTSNPN and CDR2 SVGIG (reference sequence). The CDR3 has 11 amino acids. V lost 4 bases and J lost 6; bases outside the gene matches: 2. The CDR3 sequence is CAWTQGNGYTF. CDR3 DNA: TGTGCCTGGACACAGGGGAATGGCTACACCTTC. Based on the CDR3 plus reference TRBV30 and TRBJ1-2, the full variable domain is SQTIHQWPATLVQPVGSPLSLECTVEGTSNPNLYWYRQAAGRGLQLLFYSVGIGQISSEVPQNLSASRPQDRQFILSSKKLLLSDSGFYLCAWTQGNGYTFGSGTRLTVV.

The chain has TRBV4-2 and TRBJ1-4; 10 bases align to TRBD1. CDR3 length equals 15 residues. CDR1 is LGHNA, CDR2 YNFKEQ, per germline. V shed 1 base and J 7 bases; nucleotides not matched to a gene: 3. CDR3 sequence (DNA): TGTGCCAGCAGCCAAGGACAGGGGGCAAGTGAAAAACTGTTTTTT. Its protein is CASSQGQGASEKLFF.

The V and J genes are TRBV6-5 and TRBJ1-2, with D maybe TRBD1 (5 bases). CDR1 MNHEY and CDR2 SVGAGI come from the germline V gene. The CDR3 consists of 14 residues. V was clipped by 8 bases and J by 4 bases, with 17 bases between them. The CDR3 protein is CASAPTGLIYGYTF. In DNA form, the CDR3 reads TGTGCCAGCGCCCCCACAGGCCTAATCTATGGCTACACCTTC.

The V and J genes are TRBV6-1 and TRBJ2-1; 13 nucleotides align to TRBD2. Germline V lookup: CDR1 MNHNS, CDR2 SASEGT. Unmatched junction bases numbered 5, after V lost 10 bases and J lost 2 bases. CDR3 length: 15 amino acids. CDR3 bases: TGTGCCACCCTGGGACTAGCGGGGACCTACAATGAGCAGTTCTTC. As protein: CATLGLAGTYNEQFF.

The chain links TRBV4-3 to TRBJ1-5; 9 bases fit TRBD1. This CDR3 spans 16 amino acids. The V gene end was trimmed by 1 base and the J gene end by 6 bases; junction bases not matched to a gene: 7. CDR1 LGHNA and CDR2 YSLEER come from the germline V gene. The CDR3 sequence is CASSQVVTGGGQPQHF. The CDR3 DNA is TGCGCCAGCAGCCAAGTAGTCACAGGGGGCGGTCAGCCCCAGCATTTT.

This chain joins TRBV6-4 and TRBJ2-1; 12 nucleotides align to TRBD2. CDR1 is MRHNA, CDR2 SNTAGT, per germline. The CDR3 sequence is 19 residues long. V shed 4 bases and J 1 base; nucleotides not matched to a gene: 11. The CDR3 reads CASSAPGLAGKRSYNEQFF. In nucleotides, the CDR3 is TGTGCCAGCAGTGCCCCCGGACTAGCGGGGAAGAGGTCCTACAATGAGCAGTTCTTC.

The CDR3 region is CASSSNSNEQFF. Written as DNA, the CDR3 is TGTGCCAGCAGCTCAAACTCCAATGAGCAGTTCTTC. The V and J genes are TRBV11-3 and TRBJ2-1; D gene ambiguous. Between the trimmed V and J ends, which lost 4 bases and 6 bases, there was a span of 7 bases. This CDR3 has 12 amino acids. Germline-derived CDR1 and CDR2 are SGHNT and YENEEA.

This sequence joins TRBV4-2 and TRBJ2-3, with 11 bases identical to TRBD2. From germline, CDR1 is LGHNA and CDR2 YNFKEQ. The CDR3 covers 17 residues. The V gene end was trimmed by 1 base and the J gene end by 2 bases; junction bases not matched to a gene: 5. The CDR3: CASSQVVAGGPTDTQYF. The CDR3 region has the DNA TGTGCCAGCAGCCAAGTCGTAGCGGGGGGGCCCACAGATACGCAGTATTTT.